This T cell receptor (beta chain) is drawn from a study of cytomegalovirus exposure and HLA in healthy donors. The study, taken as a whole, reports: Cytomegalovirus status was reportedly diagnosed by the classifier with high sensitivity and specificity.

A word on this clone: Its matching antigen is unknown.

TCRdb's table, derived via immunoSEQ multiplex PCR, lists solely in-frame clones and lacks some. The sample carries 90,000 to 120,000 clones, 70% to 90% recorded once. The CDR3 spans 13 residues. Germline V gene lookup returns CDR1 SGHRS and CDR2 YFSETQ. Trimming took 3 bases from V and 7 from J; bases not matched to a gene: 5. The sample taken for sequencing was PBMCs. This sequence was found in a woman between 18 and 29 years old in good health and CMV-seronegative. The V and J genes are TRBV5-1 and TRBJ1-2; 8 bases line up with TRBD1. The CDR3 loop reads CASSSDRVGGYTF. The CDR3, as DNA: TGCGCCAGCAGCTCGGACAGGGTGGGTGGCTACACCTTC.